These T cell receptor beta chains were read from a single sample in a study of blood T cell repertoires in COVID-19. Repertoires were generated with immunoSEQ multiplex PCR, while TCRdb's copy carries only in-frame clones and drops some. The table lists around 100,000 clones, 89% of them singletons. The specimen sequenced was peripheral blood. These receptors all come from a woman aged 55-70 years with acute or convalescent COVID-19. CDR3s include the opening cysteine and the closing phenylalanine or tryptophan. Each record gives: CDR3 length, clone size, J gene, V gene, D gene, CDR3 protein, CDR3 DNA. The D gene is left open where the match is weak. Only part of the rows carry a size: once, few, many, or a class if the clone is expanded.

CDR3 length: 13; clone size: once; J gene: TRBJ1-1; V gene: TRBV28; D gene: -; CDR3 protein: CASSPGGNTEAFF; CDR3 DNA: TGTGCCAGCAGTCCGGGGGGGAACACTGAAGCTTTCTTT
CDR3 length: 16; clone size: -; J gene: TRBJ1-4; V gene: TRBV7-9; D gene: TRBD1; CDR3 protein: CASRGEPGQVVEKLFF; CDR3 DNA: TGTGCCAGCAGAGGGGAACCGGGACAGGTTGTTGAAAAACTGTTTTTT
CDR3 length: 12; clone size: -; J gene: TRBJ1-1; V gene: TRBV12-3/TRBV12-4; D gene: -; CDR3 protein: CASSPLLAEAFF; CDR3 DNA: TGTGCCAGCAGCCCCCTGCTGGCCGAAGCTTTCTTT
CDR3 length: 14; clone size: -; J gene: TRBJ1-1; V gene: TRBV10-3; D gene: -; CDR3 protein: CAISEPLDKTEAFF; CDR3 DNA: TGTGCCATCAGTGAGCCGCTCGACAAGACTGAAGCTTTCTTT
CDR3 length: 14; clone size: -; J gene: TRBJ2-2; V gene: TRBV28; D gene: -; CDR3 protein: CASSLTSIAGELFF; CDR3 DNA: TGTGCCAGCAGTTTGACAAGCATTGCCGGGGAGCTGTTTTTT
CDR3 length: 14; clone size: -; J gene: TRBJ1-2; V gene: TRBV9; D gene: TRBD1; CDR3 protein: CASSGTGTGHGYTF; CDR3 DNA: TGTGCCAGCAGTGGAACCGGGACAGGGCATGGCTACACCTTC
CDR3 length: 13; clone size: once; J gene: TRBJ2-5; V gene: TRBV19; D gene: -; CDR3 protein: CASSSWTRETQYF; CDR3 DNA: TGTGCCAGTAGTAGCTGGACTCGTGAGACCCAGTACTTC
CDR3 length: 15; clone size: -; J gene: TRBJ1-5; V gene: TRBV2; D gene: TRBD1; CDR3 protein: CASRGDRGGDQPQHF; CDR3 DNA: TGTGCCAGCAGGGGAGACAGGGGGGGTGATCAGCCCCAGCATTTT
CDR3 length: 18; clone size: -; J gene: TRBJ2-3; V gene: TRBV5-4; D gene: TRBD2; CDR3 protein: CASSSQPGTSGTTDTQYF; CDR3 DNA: TGTGCCAGCAGCTCCCAACCCGGGACTAGCGGGACCACAGATACGCAGTATTTT
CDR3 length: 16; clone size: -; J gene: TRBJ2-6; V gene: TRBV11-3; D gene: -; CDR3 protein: CASSLGDSSGANVLTF; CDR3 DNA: TGTGCCAGCAGCTTAGGGGACTCCTCTGGGGCCAACGTCCTGACTTTC
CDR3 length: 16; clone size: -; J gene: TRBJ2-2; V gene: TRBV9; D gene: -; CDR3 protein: CASSPYPDGGSGELFF; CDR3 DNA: TGTGCCAGCAGCCCTTACCCGGACGGAGGATCCGGGGAGCTGTTTTTT
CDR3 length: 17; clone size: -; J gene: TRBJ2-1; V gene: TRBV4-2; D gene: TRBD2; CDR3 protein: CASSQAGGREGTNEQFF; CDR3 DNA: TGTGCCAGCAGCCAAGCCGGGGGGAGAGAGGGTACAAATGAGCAGTTCTTC
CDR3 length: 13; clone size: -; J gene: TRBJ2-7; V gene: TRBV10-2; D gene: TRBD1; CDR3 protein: CASSRQGSYEQYF; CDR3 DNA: TGCGCCAGCAGTAGACAGGGATCCTACGAGCAGTACTTC
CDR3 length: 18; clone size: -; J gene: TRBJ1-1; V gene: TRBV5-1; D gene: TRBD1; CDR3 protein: CASSLAGTGGMANTEAFF; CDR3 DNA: TGCGCCAGCAGCTTGGCCGGGACAGGAGGGATGGCGAACACTGAAGCTTTCTTT
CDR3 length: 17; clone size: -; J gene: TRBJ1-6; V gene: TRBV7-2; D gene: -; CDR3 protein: CASSLDAGRGLNSPLHF; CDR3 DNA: TGTGCCAGCAGCTTAGACGCGGGGAGGGGCCTTAATTCACCCCTCCACTTT
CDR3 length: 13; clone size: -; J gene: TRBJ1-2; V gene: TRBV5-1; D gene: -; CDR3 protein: CASSLDVGEGYTF; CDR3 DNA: TGCGCCAGCAGCTTGGACGTAGGGGAAGGCTACACCTTC
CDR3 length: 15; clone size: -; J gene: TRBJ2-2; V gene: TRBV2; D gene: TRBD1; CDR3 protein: CASSPQGANTGELFF; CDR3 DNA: TGTGCCAGCAGTCCACAGGGGGCGAACACCGGGGAGCTGTTTTTT
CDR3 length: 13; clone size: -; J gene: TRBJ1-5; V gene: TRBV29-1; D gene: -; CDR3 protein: CSVGSGLNQPQHF; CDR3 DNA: TGCAGCGTTGGGTCTGGCCTCAATCAGCCCCAGCATTTT
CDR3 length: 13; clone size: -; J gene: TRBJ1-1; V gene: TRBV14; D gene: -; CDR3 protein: CASSWTANTEAFF; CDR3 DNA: TGTGCCAGCAGCTGGACAGCGAACACTGAAGCTTTCTTT
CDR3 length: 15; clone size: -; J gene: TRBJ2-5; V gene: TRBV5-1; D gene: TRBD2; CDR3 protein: CASSFNLGGSETQYF; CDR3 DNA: TGCGCCAGCAGCTTTAATTTGGGAGGGTCTGAGACCCAGTACTTC
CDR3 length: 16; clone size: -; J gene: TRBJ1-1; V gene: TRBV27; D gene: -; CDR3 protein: CASSNIGVRGNTEAFF; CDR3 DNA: TGTGCCAGCAGCAATATAGGGGTAAGGGGGAACACTGAAGCTTTCTTT
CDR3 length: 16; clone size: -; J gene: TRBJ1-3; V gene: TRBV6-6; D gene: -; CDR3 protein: CASSPLERGARNTIYF; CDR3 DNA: TGTGCCAGCAGTCCTCTTGAGCGGGGGGCCAGAAACACCATATATTTT
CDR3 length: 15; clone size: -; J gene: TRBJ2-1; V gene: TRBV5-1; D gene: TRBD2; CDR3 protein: CASRTTGGPYNEQFF; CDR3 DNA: TGCGCCAGCAGGACGACGGGAGGGCCTTACAATGAGCAGTTCTTC
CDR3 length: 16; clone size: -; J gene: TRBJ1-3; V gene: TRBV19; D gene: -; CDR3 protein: CASRVDSLGVGNTIYF; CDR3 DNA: TGTGCCAGTAGGGTAGACTCATTAGGGGTTGGAAACACCATATATTTT
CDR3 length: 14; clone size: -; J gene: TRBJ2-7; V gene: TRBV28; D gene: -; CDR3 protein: CASSWGDGPDEQYF; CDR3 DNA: TGTGCCAGCAGCTGGGGCGACGGTCCCGACGAGCAGTACTTC
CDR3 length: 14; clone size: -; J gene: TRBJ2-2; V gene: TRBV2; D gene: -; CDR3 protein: CASNRGSNTGELFF; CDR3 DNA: TGTGCCAGCAACCGGGGAAGCAACACCGGGGAGCTGTTTTTT
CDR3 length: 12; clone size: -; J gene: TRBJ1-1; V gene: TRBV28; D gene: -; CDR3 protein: CASSFLTGEAFF; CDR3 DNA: TGTGCCAGCAGTTTCCTCACAGGTGAAGCTTTCTTT
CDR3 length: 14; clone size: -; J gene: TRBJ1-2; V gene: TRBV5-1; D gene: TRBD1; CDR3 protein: CASSVGTGDYGYTF; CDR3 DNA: TGCGCCAGCAGCGTGGGGACAGGCGATTATGGCTACACCTTC
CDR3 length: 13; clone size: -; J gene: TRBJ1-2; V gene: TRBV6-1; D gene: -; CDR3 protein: CASSEADGVGYTF; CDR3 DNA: TGTGCCAGCAGTGAAGCTGACGGGGTTGGCTACACCTTC
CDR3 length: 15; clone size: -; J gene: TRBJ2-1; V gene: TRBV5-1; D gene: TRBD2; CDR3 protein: CASSWGLAGVNEQFF; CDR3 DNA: TGCGCCAGCAGCTGGGGACTAGCGGGGGTCAATGAGCAGTTCTTC
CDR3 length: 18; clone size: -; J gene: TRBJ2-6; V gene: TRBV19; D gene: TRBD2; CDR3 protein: CASSHGLAGLSGANVLTF; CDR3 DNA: TGTGCCAGTAGCCATGGACTAGCGGGCCTCTCTGGGGCCAACGTCCTGACTTTC
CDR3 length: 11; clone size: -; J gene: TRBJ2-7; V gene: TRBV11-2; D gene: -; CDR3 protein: CASSLEGEQYF; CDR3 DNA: TGTGCCAGCAGCTTGGAGGGCGAGCAGTACTTC
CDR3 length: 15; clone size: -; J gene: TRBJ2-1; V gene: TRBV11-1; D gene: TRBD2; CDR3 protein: CASSFLAGSYNEQFF; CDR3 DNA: TGTGCCAGCAGCTTTCTAGCGGGCTCCTACAATGAGCAGTTCTTC
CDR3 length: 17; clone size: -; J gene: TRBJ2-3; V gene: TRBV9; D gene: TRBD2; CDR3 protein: CASSVGSGRAWPDTQYF; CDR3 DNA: TGTGCCAGCAGCGTTGGTAGCGGGAGGGCCTGGCCAGATACGCAGTATTTT
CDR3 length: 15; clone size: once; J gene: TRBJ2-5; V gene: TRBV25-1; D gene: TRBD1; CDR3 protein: CASRPGQGARETQYF; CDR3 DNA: TGTGCCAGCAGACCGGGACAGGGGGCGCGAGAGACCCAGTACTTC
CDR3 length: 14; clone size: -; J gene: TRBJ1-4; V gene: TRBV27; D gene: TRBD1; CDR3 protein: CASSLTGVWEKLFF; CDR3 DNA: TGTGCCAGCAGTTTAACAGGGGTATGGGAAAAACTGTTTTTT
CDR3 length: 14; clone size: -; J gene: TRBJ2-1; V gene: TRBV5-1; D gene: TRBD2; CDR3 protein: CASSQAGTYNEQFF; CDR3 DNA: TGCGCCAGCAGCCAAGCGGGAACGTACAATGAGCAGTTCTTC
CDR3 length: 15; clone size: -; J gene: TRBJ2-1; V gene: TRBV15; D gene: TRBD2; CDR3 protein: CATSSGTSGSNEQFF; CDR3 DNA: TGTGCCACCAGCTCCGGGACTAGCGGGAGTAATGAGCAGTTCTTC
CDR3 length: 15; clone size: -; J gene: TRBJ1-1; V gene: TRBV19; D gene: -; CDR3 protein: CASSIVWGDNTEAFF; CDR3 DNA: TGTGCCAGTAGTATAGTCTGGGGCGACAACACTGAAGCTTTCTTT
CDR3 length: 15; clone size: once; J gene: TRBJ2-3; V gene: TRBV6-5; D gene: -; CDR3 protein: CASRSMGAKTDTQYF; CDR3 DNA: TGTGCCAGCAGATCAATGGGAGCGAAGACAGATACGCAGTATTTT
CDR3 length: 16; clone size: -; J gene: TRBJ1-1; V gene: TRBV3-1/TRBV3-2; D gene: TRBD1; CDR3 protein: CASSLRQGALNTEAFF; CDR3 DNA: TGTGCCAGCAGCCTTCGACAGGGGGCTTTGAACACTGAAGCTTTCTTT
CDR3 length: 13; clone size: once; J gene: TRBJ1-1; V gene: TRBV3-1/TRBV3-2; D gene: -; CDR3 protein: CASSRRGSAEAFF; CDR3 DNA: TGTGCCAGCAGCCGGAGGGGCTCGGCTGAAGCTTTCTTT
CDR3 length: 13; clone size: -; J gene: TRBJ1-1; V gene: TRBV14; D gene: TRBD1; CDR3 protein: CASRRQGNTEAFF; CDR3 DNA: TGTGCCAGCCGGAGACAGGGGAACACTGAAGCTTTCTTT
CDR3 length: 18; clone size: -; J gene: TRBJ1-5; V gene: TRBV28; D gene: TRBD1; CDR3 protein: CASSAWTGDGGSNQPQHF; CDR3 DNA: TGTGCCAGCAGTGCCTGGACAGGGGATGGGGGTAGCAATCAGCCCCAGCATTTT
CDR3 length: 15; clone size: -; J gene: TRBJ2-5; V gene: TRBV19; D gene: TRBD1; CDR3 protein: CASSTPGQGSETQYF; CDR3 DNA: TGTGCCAGTAGTACACCGGGACAGGGGTCAGAGACCCAGTACTTC
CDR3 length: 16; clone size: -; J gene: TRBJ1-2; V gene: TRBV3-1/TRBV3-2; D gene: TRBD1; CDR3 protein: CASSQDGVQGIYGYTF; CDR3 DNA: TGTGCCAGCAGCCAAGACGGTGTACAGGGGATCTATGGCTACACCTTC
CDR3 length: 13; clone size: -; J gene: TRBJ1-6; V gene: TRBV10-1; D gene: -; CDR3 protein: CASREGRRSPLHF; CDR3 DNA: TGCGCCAGCAGGGAAGGGAGAAGATCACCCCTCCACTTT
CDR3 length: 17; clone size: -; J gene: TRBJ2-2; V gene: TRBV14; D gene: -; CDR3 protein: CASSQALIGAVTGELFF; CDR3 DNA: TGTGCCAGCAGCCAAGCCCTTATAGGGGCCGTCACCGGGGAGCTGTTTTTT
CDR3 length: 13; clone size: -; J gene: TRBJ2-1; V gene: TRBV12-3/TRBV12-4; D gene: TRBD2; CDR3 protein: CASRTSGHNEQFF; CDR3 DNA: TGTGCCAGCCGGACTAGCGGTCACAATGAGCAGTTCTTC
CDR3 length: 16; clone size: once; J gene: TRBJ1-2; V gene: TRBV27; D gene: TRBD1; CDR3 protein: CASREHRGQTNYGYTF; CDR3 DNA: TGTGCCAGCAGAGAACACAGGGGGCAGACTAACTATGGCTACACCTTC
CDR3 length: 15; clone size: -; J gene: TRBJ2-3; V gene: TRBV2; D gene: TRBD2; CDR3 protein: CASRSSGTLTDTQYF; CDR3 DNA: TGTGCCAGCAGATCTAGCGGGACCCTCACAGATACGCAGTATTTT
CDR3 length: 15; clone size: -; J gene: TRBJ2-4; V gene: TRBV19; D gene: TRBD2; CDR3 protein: CASSLPGLAGDIQYF; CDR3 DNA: TGTGCCAGCAGCCTCCCAGGACTAGCGGGAGACATTCAGTACTTC
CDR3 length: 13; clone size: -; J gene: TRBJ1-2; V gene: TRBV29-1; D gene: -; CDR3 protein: CSVALGLNYGYTF; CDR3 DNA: TGCAGCGTTGCTTTGGGACTTAACTATGGCTACACCTTC
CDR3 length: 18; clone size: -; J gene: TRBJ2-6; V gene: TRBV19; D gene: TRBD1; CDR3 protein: CASSPRTGDFSGANVLTF; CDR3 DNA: TGTGCCAGTAGCCCCAGGACAGGGGACTTCTCTGGGGCCAACGTCCTGACTTTC
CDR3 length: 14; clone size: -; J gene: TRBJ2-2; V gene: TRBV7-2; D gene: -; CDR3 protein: CASSLDGNTGELFF; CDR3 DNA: TGTGCCAGCAGCTTAGACGGGAACACCGGGGAGCTGTTTTTT
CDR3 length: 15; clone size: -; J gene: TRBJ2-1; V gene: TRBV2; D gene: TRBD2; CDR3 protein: CASSALAGIGNEQFF; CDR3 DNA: TGTGCCAGCAGTGCACTAGCGGGAATTGGTAATGAGCAGTTCTTC
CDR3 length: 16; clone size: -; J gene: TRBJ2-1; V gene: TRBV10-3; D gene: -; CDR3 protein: CAISESRGSLTNEQFF; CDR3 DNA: TGTGCCATCAGTGAGTCAAGGGGGAGTCTTACAAATGAGCAGTTCTTC
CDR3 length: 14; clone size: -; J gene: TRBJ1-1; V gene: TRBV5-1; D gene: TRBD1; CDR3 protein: CASSTGQGATEAFF; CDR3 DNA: TGCGCCAGCAGCACCGGACAGGGGGCTACGGAAGCTTTCTTT
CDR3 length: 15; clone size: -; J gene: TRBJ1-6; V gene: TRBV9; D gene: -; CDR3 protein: CASSVAPVRNSPLHF; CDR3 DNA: TGTGCCAGCAGCGTAGCGCCGGTCAGGAATTCACCCCTCCACTTT
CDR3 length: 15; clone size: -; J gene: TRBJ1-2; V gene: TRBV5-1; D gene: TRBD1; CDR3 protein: CASSPGDRANYGYTF; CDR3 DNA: TGCGCCAGCAGCCCCGGGGACAGAGCTAACTATGGCTACACCTTC